Sequencing of this T cell receptor (beta chain) was carried out in a study of control samples from healthy donors and cancer patients. With 5 bases removed from V and 6 bases from J, the gap between germline ends came to 13 bases. The CDR3 is made up of 13 amino acids. The repertoire was sequenced with immunoSEQ multiplex PCR; TCRdb's copy has only in-frame clones and lacks some. Of around 83,000 clones listed, 80% to 95% are singletons. The clonotype originates from a woman aged 40 to 55 with lung cancer. The source material was PBMCs. The genes are TRBV12-3 or TRBV12-4 and TRBJ2-5; a weak D match, TRBD2 (5 bases). The CDR3, as DNA: TGTGCCAGCAGTCTGGACCGAGGGAAGACCCAGTACTTC. Protein sequence: CASSLDRGKTQYF.